This TCR beta chain was captured in a study of cytomegalovirus exposure and HLA in healthy donors. Study observations and caveats: The authors listed some 150 TCR beta chains as cytomegalovirus-associated.

This clone was picked up a small number of times. Its specificity is unknown. CDR3 size: 15 residues. V was trimmed by 5 bases and J by 4 bases, leaving 16 bases between them. Germline V gives CDR1 MNHEY, CDR2 SVGAGI. The validation cohort, a group of roughly 120 subjects, included the donors and was separate from the approximately 680-subject first cohort. Only in-frame clones appear in the TCRdb table, and some are missing; sequencing was by immunoSEQ multiplex PCR. There are about 220,000 clones in the sample; 80% to 95% occur only once, and more than 1% lies in the top ten. The source material was PBMCs. V is TRBV6-5 and J is TRBJ2-3, with D maybe TRBD1 (8 bases). The clonotype was recovered from a woman between 18 and 30 years old in good health and CMV-seronegative. CDR3 residues: CASSGQGGSPDTQYF. The CDR3 region has the DNA TGTGCCAGCAGTGGACAGGGCGGGAGCCCAGATACGCAGTATTTT.